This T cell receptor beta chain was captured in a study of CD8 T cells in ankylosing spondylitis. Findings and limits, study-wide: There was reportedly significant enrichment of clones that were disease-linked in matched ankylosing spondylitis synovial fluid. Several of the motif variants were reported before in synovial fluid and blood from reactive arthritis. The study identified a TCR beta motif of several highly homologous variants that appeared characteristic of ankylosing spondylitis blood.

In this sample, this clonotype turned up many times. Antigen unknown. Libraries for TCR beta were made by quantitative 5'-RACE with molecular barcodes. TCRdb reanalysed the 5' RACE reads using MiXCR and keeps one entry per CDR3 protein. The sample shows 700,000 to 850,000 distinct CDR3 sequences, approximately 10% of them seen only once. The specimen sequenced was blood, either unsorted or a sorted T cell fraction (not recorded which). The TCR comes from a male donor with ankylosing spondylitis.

The CDR3 nucleotides are TGCAGTGCTAGTCGGCCCGCCTCTAATCAGCCCCAGCATTTT. Protein product: CSASRPASNQPQHF. This chain joins TRBV20-1 and TRBJ1-5; D gene uncertain. This CDR3 has 14 residues. The ends were cut back, 3 bases at V and 4 bases at J, with 13 bases in the middle. CDR1 DFQATT and CDR2 SNEGSKA come from the germline V gene (reference sequence).